The 32 T cell receptor beta chains reported below all come from one sample, sequenced in a study of CD8+ T cells in alopecia areata. cDNA reverse transcribed from extracted RNA served as the sequencing template. Here immunoSEQ multiplex PCR was the method, and the copy in TCRdb shows in-frame clones only, minus some. The sample lists approximately 210,000 clones; approximately 65% were seen once. Specified treatment: oral pan-JAK inhibitor, 5-10 mg twice daily. The sample here was CD4+ T cells sorted from blood, taken around week 46, from a patient treated with tofacitinib. The receptors were sampled from a human donor with alopecia areata.

The CDR3 region is CASSPGQITGGTEAFF. In DNA form, the CDR3 reads TGTGCCAGCAGCCCGGGACAAATAACAGGGGGAACTGAAGCTTTCTTT. The chain links TRBV5-8 to TRBJ1-1; 8 bases are shared with TRBD1. V was pared by 4 bases and J by 5 bases, with 13 bases of the junction left unmatched. Germline V CDR1 and CDR2: SGHTS, YDEGEE. CDR3 length: 16 residues.

This clone was seen ten or more times. This chain uses TRBV6-6 with TRBJ1-2; D might be TRBD1 (6 bases). Trimming removed 4 bases at V and 6 bases at J, with 12 bases between. The germline V gene encodes CDR1 MNHNY and CDR2 SVGAGI (reference sequence). The CDR3 runs to 13 residues. The chain's CDR3 is CASSSTGSDGYTF. Here the CDR3 DNA reads TGTGCCAGCAGTTCAACAGGGTCGGATGGCTACACCTTC.

The V gene is TRBV5-1, the J gene TRBJ2-7; D is possibly TRBD1 (6 bases). The CDR3 totals 16 residues. Trimming shortened V by 3 bases and J by 0 bases, and 16 bases separated the two germline ends. Per germline, CDR1 SGHRS and CDR2 YFSETQ. CDR3 protein: CASSWGQTGVSYEQYF. DNA of the CDR3: TGCGCCAGCAGCTGGGGACAAACCGGGGTCTCCTACGAGCAGTACTTC.

This chain links TRBV30 with TRBJ2-7, with TRBD1 matching 9 bases. Germline values: CDR1 GTSNPN, CDR2 SVGIG (reference sequence). Trimming removed 1 base from V and 4 bases from J; junction bases left unmatched: 11. This CDR3 region has 16 residues. CDR3 region: CAWSDRARQGVYEQYF. For the CDR3, the DNA is TGTGCCTGGAGTGATCGGGCGAGACAGGGGGTATACGAGCAGTACTTC.

The chain combines TRBV11-2 with TRBJ1-5; D may be TRBD1 (6 bases). The CDR3 spans 14 residues. Trimming removed 5 bases at V and 4 bases at J, with 12 bases between. Looked up from germline, CDR1 is SGHAT and CDR2 is FQNNGV. CDR3 coding DNA: TGTGCCAGCAGCCCGGACAGTAAAAATCAGCCCCAGCATTTT. It encodes CASSPDSKNQPQHF.

This clone was seen just once. The V call is TRBV7-2, the J call TRBJ2-1; 9 nucleotides agree with TRBD2. V dropped 2 bases and J dropped 7; count of bases not matched to a gene: 12. Germline CDR1 SGHTA, CDR2 FQGNSA. The CDR3 covers 17 residues. Here the CDR3 reads CASSLRRGGLGMNEQFF. CDR3 DNA sequence: TGTGCCAGCAGCTTAAGGCGGGGGGGCCTGGGTATGAATGAGCAGTTCTTC.

The chain combines TRBV27 with TRBJ2-6, with D perhaps TRBD1 (6 bases). Trimming took 5 bases from V and 0 from J, leaving 14 bases between them. The germline CDR1 and CDR2 sequences are MNHEY and SMNVEV (reference sequence). The CDR3 totals 17 residues. DNA of the CDR3: TGTGCCAGCAGTCCGGGACAATTTCTCTCTGGGGCCAACGTCCTGACTTTC. The encoded protein is CASSPGQFLSGANVLTF. Full variable domain (rest looked up from reference TRBV27 and TRBJ2-6): EAQVTQNPRYLITVTGKKLTVTCSQNMNHEYMSWYRQDPGLGLRQIYYSMNVEVTDKGDVPEGYKVSRKEKRNFPLILESPSPNQTSLYFCASSPGQFLSGANVLTFGAGSRLTVL.

The rearrangement uses TRBV23-1 and TRBJ1-2; D not certain. TRBV23-1 is marked as an open reading frame, function uncertain. The V and J ends lost 6 bases and 4 bases respectively, with 15 bases between them. CDR3 length: 14 amino acids. Written as DNA, the CDR3 is TGCGCCAGCAGGACATATCCCCGGACCTATGGCTACACCTTC. This encodes CASRTYPRTYGYTF.

The genes are TRBV7-2 and TRBJ2-7, with D possibly being TRBD1 (6 bases). Germline-derived CDR1 and CDR2 are SGHTA and FQGNSA. V lost 7 bases and J lost 2, with 18 bases in between. The CDR3 length is 15 residues. The CDR3, as DNA: TGTGCCAGCACCCAAAGTGGGGGCTACACCTACGAGCAGTACTTC. Protein product: CASTQSGGYTYEQYF.

The V call is TRBV30, the J call TRBJ2-4; D unresolved. This CDR3 is 10 amino acids long. Trimming shortened V by 5 bases and J by 9 bases, and 8 bases separated the two germline ends. Germline V gene data show CDR1 as GTSNPN and CDR2 as SVGIG (reference sequence). The chain's CDR3 is CAWGNTIQYF. CDR3 sequence (DNA): TGTGCCTGGGGGAATACCATTCAGTACTTC.

This chain joins TRBV7-3 and TRBJ2-5; weak D call: TRBD2 (5 bases). V shed 4 bases and J shed 5 bases, with 11 bases lying between them. CDR1 is SGHTA and CDR2 is FQGTGA in the germline V gene. This CDR3 has 13 amino acids. CDR3 DNA sequence: TGTGCCAGCAGCTCTAGCTCGCGGGAGACCCAGTACTTC. The encoded protein is CASSSSSRETQYF.

The J gene is TRBJ1-3, the V gene TRBV30, with D uncertain. In germline, CDR1 is GTSNPN, CDR2 SVGIG (reference sequence). CDR3 size: 12 residues. The V end lost 8 bases, the J end lost 4 bases, and 12 bases lay between the germline ends. The CDR3 nucleotides read TGTGCCCACGGAGGGTTCGGAAACACCATATATTTT. Translation gives CAHGGFGNTIYF. Complete variable domain (other parts from reference TRBV30 and TRBJ1-3): SQTIHQWPATLVQPVGSPLSLECTVEGTSNPNLYWYRQAAGRGLQLLFYSVGIGQISSEVPQNLSASRPQDRQFILSSKKLLLSDSGFYLCAHGGFGNTIYFGEGSWLTVV.

V gene TRBV27 combines with J gene TRBJ1-5; D might be TRBD1 (6 bases). V lost 3 bases, J lost 6 bases, and 12 bases lay in between. The germline V gene encodes CDR1 MNHEY and CDR2 SMNVEV (reference sequence). The CDR3 consists of 14 residues. CDR3 DNA sequence: TGTGCCAGCAGTTTTAAGGGGGGGGCTCAGCCCCAGCATTTT. This codes for CASSFKGGAQPQHF.

The chain couples TRBV15 to TRBJ1-4; 9 bases map to TRBD1. With 5 bases clipped from V and 7 bases from J, the junction kept 8 bases outside the gene matches. This CDR3 contains 15 residues. CDR1 is LNHNV and CDR2 is YYDKDF in the germline V gene (reference sequence). The CDR3 reads CATSGFRTGVEKLFF. The CDR3, as DNA: TGTGCCACCAGCGGATTTAGGACAGGGGTTGAAAAACTGTTTTTT.

V and J are TRBV19 and TRBJ1-1; weak D call: TRBD1 (6 bases). Trimming took 4 bases from V and 7 from J, leaving 13 bases between them. This CDR3 comprises 13 residues. Germline CDR1 is LNHDA and CDR2 is SQIVND (reference sequence). CDR3 sequence (DNA): TGTGCCAGTAGTACAAACAGGGCTGTTGAAGCTTTCTTT. As protein: CASSTNRAVEAFF. Together with reference TRBV19 and TRBJ1-1, the CDR3 gives the full variable domain: DGGITQSPKYLFRKEGQNVTLSCEQNLNHDAMYWYRQDPGQGLRLIYYSQIVNDFQKGDIAEGYSVSREKKESFPLTVTSAQKNPTAFYLCASSTNRAVEAFFGQGTRLTVV.

J is TRBJ1-6 and V is TRBV27; 7 bases match TRBD1. Germline assignment: CDR1 MNHEY and CDR2 SMNVEV (reference sequence). The CDR3 length is 15 residues. V lost 1 base and J lost 10; bases outside the gene matches: 7. DNA of the CDR3: TGTGCCAGCAGTTTATTGGCAGGGGGATCCTCACCCCTCCACTTT. Protein sequence: CASSLLAGGSSPLHF.

The gene calls are TRBV7-7 and TRBJ2-5; 8 bases are shared with TRBD1. This CDR3 region has 15 residues. Germline CDR1 reads SSHAT; CDR2 reads FNYEAQ (reference sequence). The V and J ends lost 5 bases and 5 bases, in that order; junction bases with no gene match: 10. This CDR3 reads CASSLGQGFEETQYF. The DNA of the CDR3 is TGTGCCAGCAGCCTCGGACAGGGCTTTGAGGAGACCCAGTACTTC. Looking up the rest from reference TRBV7-7 and TRBJ2-5 gives the full variable domain: GAGVSQSPRYKVTKRGQDVTLRCDPISSHATLYWYQQALGQGPEFLTYFNYEAQPDKSGLPSDRFSAERPEGSISTLTIQRTEQRDSAMYRCASSLGQGFEETQYFGPGTRLLVL.

This clone was observed a handful of times. The chain couples TRBV5-1 to TRBJ2-3, with 9 nucleotides matching TRBD2. This CDR3 has 16 residues. The trim removed 2 bases at V and 4 bases at J, leaving 8 bases unmatched. Germline CDR1 and CDR2: SGHRS and YFSETQ. The CDR3 sequence is CASSFQRASGADTQYF. In DNA, the CDR3 is TGCGCCAGCAGCTTTCAAAGGGCTAGCGGGGCAGATACGCAGTATTTT.

The J gene is TRBJ2-2, the V gene TRBV5-1; no clear D gene. The length of the CDR3 is 15 residues. Trimming left V 2 bases short and J 7 bases short, with 15 bases between. Per germline, CDR1 SGHRS and CDR2 YFSETQ. CDR3 coding DNA: TGCGCCAGCAGCTTCATGCCCTCCCTGGACGGGGAGCTGTTTTTT. Protein sequence: CASSFMPSLDGELFF.

The V gene is TRBV9, the J gene TRBJ2-1; TRBD2 matches at 9 bases. CDR1 and CDR2 from the germline V gene are SGDLS and YYNGEE. CDR3 size: 15 residues. Trimming at V came to 0 bases and at J to 8 bases, leaving 6 bases not matched to a gene. The CDR3 protein is CASSVVAGGFDEQFF. The CDR3 DNA reads TGTGCCAGCAGCGTAGTGGCGGGGGGGTTCGATGAGCAGTTCTTC.

The chain combines TRBV6-5 with TRBJ2-7; no reliable D call. This CDR3 has 14 amino acids. Germline lookup yields CDR1 MNHEY and CDR2 SVGAGI. Trimming left V 6 bases short and J 0 bases short, with 12 bases between. CDR3 sequence reads: CASRPRRVSYEQYF. The CDR3 DNA reads as TGTGCCAGCAGACCTCGCCGCGTCTCCTACGAGCAGTACTTC.

The V gene is TRBV2, the J gene TRBJ1-1; 9 bases match TRBD1. Germline V gene sequence: CDR1 SNHLY, CDR2 FYNNEI. Trimming removed 8 bases from V and 0 bases from J; junction bases left unmatched: 4. CDR3 length: 14 amino acids. The CDR3 DNA follows: TGTGCCAGCCTAGGACAGGGGATGAACACTGAAGCTTTCTTT. Its protein product is CASLGQGMNTEAFF.

V usage is TRBV29-1 and J usage is TRBJ2-5; D is perhaps TRBD1 or TRBD2 (5 bases each). CDR3 length equals 12 residues. V gave up 2 bases and J gave up 5 bases, with 9 bases separating them. CDR1 SQVTM and CDR2 ANQGSEA come from the germline V gene. The DNA of the CDR3 is TGCAGCGTTGAACGGGGACGGGAGACCCAGTACTTC. As protein: CSVERGRETQYF.

V usage is TRBV29-1 and J usage is TRBJ1-1; TRBD1 is a possible D gene (5 bases). V lost 7 bases and J lost 0, with 12 bases in between. Germline values: CDR1 SQVTM, CDR2 ANQGSEA. This CDR3 is 13 amino acids long. DNA for the CDR3: TGCAGCGCCGGGGGACTGATGAACACTGAAGCTTTCTTT. Translated, it gives CSAGGLMNTEAFF.

This clone was detected a few times. The V and J genes are TRBV4-3 and TRBJ2-5; D is undetermined. The germline gives CDR1 LGHNA, CDR2 YSLEER. The CDR3 totals 15 residues. V lost 1 base to trimming and J lost 5 bases, with 14 bases between them. CDR3 loop: CASSQVPTRPETQYF. The CDR3 DNA reads TGCGCCAGCAGCCAAGTTCCCACGAGGCCGGAGACCCAGTACTTC.

V gene TRBV7-9 combines with J gene TRBJ2-7; no definite D call. Trimming took off 5 bases at V and 3 bases at J, with 8 bases between the two ends. CDR3 length equals 12 residues. Germline assignment: CDR1 SEHNR and CDR2 FQNEAQ (reference sequence). CDR3 DNA sequence: TGTGCCAGCAGCGAGGCAGACTACGAGCAGTACTTC. This codes for CASSEADYEQYF.

The rearrangement uses TRBV29-1 and TRBJ2-2, with D perhaps TRBD2 (6 bases). Germline loops: CDR1 SQVTM, CDR2 ANQGSEA. Trimming cost V 3 bases and J 4 bases, with 12 bases left between them. The CDR3 spans 14 residues. The CDR3 DNA is TGCAGCGTTGACGGGGGACTGATCACCGGGGAGCTGTTTTTT. Its translation: CSVDGGLITGELFF.

This chain links TRBV29-1 with TRBJ2-3; the match to TRBD1 covers 10 bases. Trimming cost V 4 bases and J 2 bases; bases outside gene matches: 6. This CDR3 spans 15 amino acids. Germline lookup yields CDR1 SQVTM and CDR2 ANQGSEA. CDR3 sequence: CSVGRGTGDTDTQYF. The CDR3 nucleotides read TGCAGCGTTGGTAGAGGGACAGGGGACACAGATACGCAGTATTTT.

The chain couples TRBV4-2 to TRBJ2-2; 10 nucleotides align to TRBD1. Germline V gene sequence: CDR1 LGHNA, CDR2 YNFKEQ. Trimming at V came to 4 bases and at J to 5 bases, leaving 13 bases not matched to a gene. The CDR3 loop spans 18 amino acids. The CDR3 DNA reads TGTGCCAGCAGCCCCCGGGACAGGGGATCATTCGGGACCGGGGAGCTGTTTTTT. Protein product: CASSPRDRGSFGTGELFF.

This chain links TRBV9 with TRBJ2-3; TRBD2 matches at 12 bases. The V and J ends lost 2 bases and 8 bases, in that order; junction bases with no gene match: 3. This CDR3 is 14 amino acids long. Germline V gene sequence: CDR1 SGDLS, CDR2 YYNGEE. CDR3 protein: CASSVASGGATQYF. CDR3 nucleotides: TGTGCCAGCAGCGTCGCTAGCGGGGGGGCTACGCAGTATTTT.

This sequence joins TRBV4-3 and TRBJ2-3, with D possibly TRBD2 on 7 matching bases. The germline V gene has CDR1 LGHNA and CDR2 YSLEER. The CDR3 is 15 residues long. Trimming cost V 0 bases and J 2 bases, with 9 bases left between them. CDR3 sequence (DNA): TGCGCCAGCAGCCAAGACGCGGGGGCCACAGATACGCAGTATTTT. As protein: CASSQDAGATDTQYF.

This clone was picked up a small number of times. The CDR3 is CSADDRRVTNTEAFF. The CDR3 DNA reads as TGCAGCGCCGATGACAGGCGGGTAACCAACACTGAAGCTTTCTTT. The chain links TRBV29-1 to TRBJ1-1, with D possibly being TRBD1 (6 bases). This CDR3 comprises 15 residues. Trimming removed 7 bases at V and 2 bases at J, with 20 bases between. Germline V gene sequence: CDR1 SQVTM, CDR2 ANQGSEA.